The T cell receptor (beta chain) described here comes from a study of cytomegalovirus exposure and HLA in healthy donors. Data came from immunoSEQ multiplex PCR; TCRdb stores just in-frame clones and leaves some out. The data show over 200,000 clones, around 78% seen once. This clonotype was sampled from a woman aged 18-29 years in good health and CMV-seronegative. Source material: PBMCs.

In DNA form, the CDR3 reads TGTGCCAGCGGGGTCCGTGGGGGGAGTGAAAAACTGTTTTTT. This codes for CASGVRGGSEKLFF. V gene TRBV2 combines with J gene TRBJ1-4; weak D call: TRBD1 (5 bases). The CDR3 has 14 amino acids. Trimming left V 8 bases short and J 7 bases short, with 17 bases between. Germline CDR1 SNHLY, CDR2 FYNNEI.